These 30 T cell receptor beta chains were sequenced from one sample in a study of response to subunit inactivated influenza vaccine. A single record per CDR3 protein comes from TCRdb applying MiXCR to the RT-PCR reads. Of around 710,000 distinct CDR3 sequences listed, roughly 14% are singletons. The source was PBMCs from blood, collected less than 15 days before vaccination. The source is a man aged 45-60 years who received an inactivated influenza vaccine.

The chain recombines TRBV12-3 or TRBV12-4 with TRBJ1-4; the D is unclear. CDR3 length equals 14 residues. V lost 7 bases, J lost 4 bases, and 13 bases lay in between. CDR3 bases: TGTGCCAGCACCTTGGGCAATAGTAATGAAAAACTGTTTTTT. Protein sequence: CASTLGNSNEKLFF.

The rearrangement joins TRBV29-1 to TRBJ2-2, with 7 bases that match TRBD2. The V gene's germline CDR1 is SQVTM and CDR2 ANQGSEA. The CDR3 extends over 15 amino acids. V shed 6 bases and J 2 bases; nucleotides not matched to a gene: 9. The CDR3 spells CSVLRGGGNTGELFF. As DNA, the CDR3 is TGCAGCGTACTAAGGGGCGGGGGTAACACCGGGGAGCTGTTTTTT.

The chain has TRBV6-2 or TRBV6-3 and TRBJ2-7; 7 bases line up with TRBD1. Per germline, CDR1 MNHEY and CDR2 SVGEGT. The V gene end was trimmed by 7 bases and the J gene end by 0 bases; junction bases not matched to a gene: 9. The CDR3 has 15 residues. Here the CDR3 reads CASNKGGSPSYEQYF. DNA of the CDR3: TGTGCCAGCAACAAAGGGGGCTCGCCCTCCTACGAGCAGTACTTC.

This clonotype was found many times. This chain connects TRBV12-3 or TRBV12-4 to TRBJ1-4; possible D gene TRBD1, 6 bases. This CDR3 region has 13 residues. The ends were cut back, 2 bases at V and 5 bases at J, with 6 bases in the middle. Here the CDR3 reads CASSLQGNEKLFF. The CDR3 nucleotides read TGTGCCAGCAGTTTACAGGGGAATGAAAAACTGTTTTTT.

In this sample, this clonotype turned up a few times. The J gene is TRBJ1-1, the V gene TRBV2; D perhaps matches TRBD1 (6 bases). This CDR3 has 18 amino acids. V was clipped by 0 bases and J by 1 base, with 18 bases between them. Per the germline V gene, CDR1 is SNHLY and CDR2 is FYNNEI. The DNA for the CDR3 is TGTGCCAGCAGTGAAGCCCTCAACTCAGGGGAGAGGAACACTGAAGCTTTCTTT. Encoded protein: CASSEALNSGERNTEAFF.

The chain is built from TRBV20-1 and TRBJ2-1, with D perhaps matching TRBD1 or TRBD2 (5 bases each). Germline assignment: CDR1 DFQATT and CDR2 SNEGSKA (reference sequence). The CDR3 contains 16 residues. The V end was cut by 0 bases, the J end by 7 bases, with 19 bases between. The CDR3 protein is CSARDRGAAMRNEQFF. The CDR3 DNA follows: TGCAGTGCTAGAGATCGAGGGGCCGCTATGAGGAATGAGCAGTTCTTC.

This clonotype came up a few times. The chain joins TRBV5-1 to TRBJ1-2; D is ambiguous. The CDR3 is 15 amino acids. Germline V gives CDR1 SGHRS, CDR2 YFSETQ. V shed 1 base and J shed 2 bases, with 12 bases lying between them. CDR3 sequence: CASSLFTGINYGYTF. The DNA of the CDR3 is TGCGCCAGCAGCTTGTTCACGGGCATAAACTATGGCTACACCTTC.

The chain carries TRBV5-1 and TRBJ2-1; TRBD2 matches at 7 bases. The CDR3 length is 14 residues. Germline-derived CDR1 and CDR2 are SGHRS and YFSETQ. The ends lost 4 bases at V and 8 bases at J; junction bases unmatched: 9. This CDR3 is CASSGGLRGDEQFF. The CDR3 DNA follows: TGCGCCAGCAGCGGGGGACTCCGGGGGGATGAGCAGTTCTTC. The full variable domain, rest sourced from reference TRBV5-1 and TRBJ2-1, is KAGVTQTPRYLIKTRGQQVTLSCSPISGHRSVSWYQQTPGQGLQFLFEYFSETQRNKGNFPGRFSGRQFSNSRSEMNVSTLELGDSALYLCASSGGLRGDEQFFGPGTRLTVL.

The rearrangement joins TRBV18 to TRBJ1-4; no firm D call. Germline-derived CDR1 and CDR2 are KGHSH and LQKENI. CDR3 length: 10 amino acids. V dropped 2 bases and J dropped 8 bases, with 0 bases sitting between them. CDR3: CASSPEKLFF. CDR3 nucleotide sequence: TGTGCCAGCTCACCAGAAAAACTGTTTTTT. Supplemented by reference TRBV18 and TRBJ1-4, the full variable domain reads NAGVMQNPRHLVRRRGQEARLRCSPMKGHSHVYWYRQLPEEGLKFMVYLQKENIIDESGMPKERFSAEFPKEGPSILRIQQVVRGDSAAYFCASSPEKLFFGSGTQLSVL.

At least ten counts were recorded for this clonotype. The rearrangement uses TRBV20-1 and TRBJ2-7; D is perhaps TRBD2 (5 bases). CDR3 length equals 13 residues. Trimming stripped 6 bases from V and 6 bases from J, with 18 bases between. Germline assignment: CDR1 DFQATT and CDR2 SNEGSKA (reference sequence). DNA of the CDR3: TGCAGTGCCAAGTCTAACCCCGGGATCGAGCAGTACTTC. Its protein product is CSAKSNPGIEQYF.

The CDR3: CASTSGPQETQYF. Written as DNA, the CDR3 is TGTGCCAGCACCTCGGGCCCACAAGAGACCCAGTACTTC. The rearrangement links TRBV28 to TRBJ2-5, with D uncertain. Germline V CDR1 and CDR2: MDHEN, SYDVKM. With 7 bases removed from V and 2 bases from J, the gap between germline ends came to 11 bases. The length of the CDR3 is 13 residues.

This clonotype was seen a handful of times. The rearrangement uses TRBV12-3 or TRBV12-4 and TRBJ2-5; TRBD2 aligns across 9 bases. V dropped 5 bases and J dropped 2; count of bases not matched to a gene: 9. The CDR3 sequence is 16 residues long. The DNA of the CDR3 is TGTGCCAGCAGTAAGACCGGGACTAGCAATCAAGAGACCCAGTACTTC. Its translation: CASSKTGTSNQETQYF.

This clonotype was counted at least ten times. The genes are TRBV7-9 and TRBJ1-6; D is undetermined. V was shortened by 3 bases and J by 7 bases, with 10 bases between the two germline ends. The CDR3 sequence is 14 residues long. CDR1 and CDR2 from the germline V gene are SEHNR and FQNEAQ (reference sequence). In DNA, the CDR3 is TGTGCCAGCAGCTTGGGTTTTAGAAATTCACCCCTCCACTTT. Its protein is CASSLGFRNSPLHF.

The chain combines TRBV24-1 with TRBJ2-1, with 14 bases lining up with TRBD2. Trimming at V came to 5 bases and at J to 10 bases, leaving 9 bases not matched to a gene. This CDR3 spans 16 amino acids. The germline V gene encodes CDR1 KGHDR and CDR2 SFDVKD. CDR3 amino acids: CATSAKGTSGGREQFF. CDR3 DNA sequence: TGTGCCACCAGTGCCAAAGGGACTAGCGGGGGAAGAGAGCAGTTCTTC.

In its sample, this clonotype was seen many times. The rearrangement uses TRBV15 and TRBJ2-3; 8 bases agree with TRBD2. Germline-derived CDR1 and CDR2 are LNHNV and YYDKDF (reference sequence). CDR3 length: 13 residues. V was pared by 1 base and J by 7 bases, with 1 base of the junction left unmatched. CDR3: CATSRGGGNTQYF. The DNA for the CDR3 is TGTGCCACCAGCAGAGGCGGGGGGAATACGCAGTATTTT.

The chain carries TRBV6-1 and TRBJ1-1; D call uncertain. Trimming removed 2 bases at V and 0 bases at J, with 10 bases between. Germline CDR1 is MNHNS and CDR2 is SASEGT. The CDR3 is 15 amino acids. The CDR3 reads CASSEFGYMNTEAFF. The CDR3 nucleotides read TGTGCCAGCAGTGAATTTGGGTACATGAACACTGAAGCTTTCTTT.

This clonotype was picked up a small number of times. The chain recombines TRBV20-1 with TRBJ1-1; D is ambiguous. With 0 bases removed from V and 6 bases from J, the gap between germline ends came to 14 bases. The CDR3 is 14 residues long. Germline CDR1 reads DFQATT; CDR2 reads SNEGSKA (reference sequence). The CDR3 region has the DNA TGCAGTGCTAGAGAAGGAGGGTCTGGCCCTGAAGCTTTCTTT. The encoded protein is CSAREGGSGPEAFF.

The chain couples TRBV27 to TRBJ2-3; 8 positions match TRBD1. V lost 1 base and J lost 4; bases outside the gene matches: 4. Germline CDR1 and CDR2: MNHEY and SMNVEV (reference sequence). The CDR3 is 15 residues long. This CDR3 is CASSLYRGTADTQYF. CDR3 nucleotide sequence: TGTGCCAGCAGTTTATACAGGGGGACCGCAGATACGCAGTATTTT.

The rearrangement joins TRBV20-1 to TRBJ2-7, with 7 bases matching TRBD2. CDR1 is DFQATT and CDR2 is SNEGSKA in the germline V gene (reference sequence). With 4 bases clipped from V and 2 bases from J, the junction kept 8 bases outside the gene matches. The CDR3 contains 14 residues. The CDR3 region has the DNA TGCAGTGCTATTTTCAGGACTAGGGCCTACGAGCAGTACTTC. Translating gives CSAIFRTRAYEQYF.

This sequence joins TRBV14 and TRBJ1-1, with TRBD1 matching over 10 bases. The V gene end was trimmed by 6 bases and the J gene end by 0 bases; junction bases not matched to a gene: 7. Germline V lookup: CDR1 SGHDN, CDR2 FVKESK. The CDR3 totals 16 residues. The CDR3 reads CASSHRQGAVNTEAFF. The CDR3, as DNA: TGTGCCAGCAGTCATAGACAGGGGGCCGTGAACACTGAAGCTTTCTTT.

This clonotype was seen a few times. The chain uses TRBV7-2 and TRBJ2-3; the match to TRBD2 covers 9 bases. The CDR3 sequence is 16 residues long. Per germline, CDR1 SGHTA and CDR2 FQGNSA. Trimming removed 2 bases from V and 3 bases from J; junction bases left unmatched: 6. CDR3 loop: CASSLWAGGPTDTQYF. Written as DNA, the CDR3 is TGTGCCAGCAGCTTATGGGCGGGAGGGCCAACAGATACGCAGTATTTT.

The CDR3 reads CASSSTSGANTGELFF. CDR3 nucleotide sequence: TGTGCCAGCAGCTCCACTAGCGGAGCGAACACCGGGGAGCTGTTTTTT. The chain carries TRBV7-2 and TRBJ2-2; 8 nucleotides align to TRBD2. Looked up from germline, CDR1 is SGHTA and CDR2 is FQGNSA. The CDR3 contains 16 residues. Unmatched junction bases numbered 4, after V lost 4 bases and J lost 0 bases. The full variable domain, in which reference TRBV7-2 and TRBJ2-2 provide the parts outside the CDR3, is GAGVSQSPSNKVTEKGKDVELRCDPISGHTALYWYRQSLGQGLEFLIYFQGNSAPDKSGLPSDRFSAERTGGSVSTLTIQRTQQEDSAVYLCASSSTSGANTGELFFGEGSRLTVL.

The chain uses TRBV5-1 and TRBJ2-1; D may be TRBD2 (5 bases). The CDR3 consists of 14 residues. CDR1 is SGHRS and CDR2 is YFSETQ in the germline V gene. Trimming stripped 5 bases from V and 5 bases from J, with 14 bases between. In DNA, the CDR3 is TGCGCCAGCAGTGAGGGTCCCCAGGACAATGAGCAGTTCTTC. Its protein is CASSEGPQDNEQFF.

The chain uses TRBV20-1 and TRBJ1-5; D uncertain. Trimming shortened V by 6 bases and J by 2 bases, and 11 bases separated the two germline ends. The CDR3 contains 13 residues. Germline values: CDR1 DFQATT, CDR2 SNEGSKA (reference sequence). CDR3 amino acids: CSAVSMGNQPQHF. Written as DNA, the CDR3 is TGCAGTGCCGTCTCGATGGGCAATCAGCCCCAGCATTTT.

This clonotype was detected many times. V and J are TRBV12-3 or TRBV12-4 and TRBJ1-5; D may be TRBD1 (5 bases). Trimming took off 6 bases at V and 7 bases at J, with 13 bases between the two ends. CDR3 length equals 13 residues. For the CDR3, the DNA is TGTGCCAGCAGCCGACCTGGGGGGCAGCCCCAGCATTTT. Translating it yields CASSRPGGQPQHF.

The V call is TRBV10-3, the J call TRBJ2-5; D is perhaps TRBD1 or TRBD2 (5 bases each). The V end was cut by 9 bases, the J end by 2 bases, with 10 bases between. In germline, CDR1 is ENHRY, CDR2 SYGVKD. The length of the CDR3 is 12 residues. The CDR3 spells CAIGTGQETQYF. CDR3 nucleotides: TGTGCCATAGGGACGGGACAAGAGACCCAGTACTTC.

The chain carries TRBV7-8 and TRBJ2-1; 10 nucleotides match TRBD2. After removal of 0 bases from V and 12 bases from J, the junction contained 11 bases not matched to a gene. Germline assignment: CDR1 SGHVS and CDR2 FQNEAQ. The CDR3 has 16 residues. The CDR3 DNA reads TGTGCCAGCAGCTTAGCGGCTAGCGGGGGCCCAAGGAGGCAGTTCTTC. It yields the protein CASSLAASGGPRRQFF.

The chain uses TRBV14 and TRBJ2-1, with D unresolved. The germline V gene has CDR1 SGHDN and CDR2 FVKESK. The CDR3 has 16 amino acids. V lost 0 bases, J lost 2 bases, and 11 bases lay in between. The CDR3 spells CASSQDGLPPYNEQFF. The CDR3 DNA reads TGTGCCAGCAGCCAAGATGGCCTGCCCCCCTACAATGAGCAGTTCTTC. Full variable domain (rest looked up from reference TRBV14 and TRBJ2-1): EAGVTQFPSHSVIEKGQTVTLRCDPISGHDNLYWYRRVMGKEIKFLLHFVKESKQDESGMPNNRFLAERTGGTYSTLKVQPAELEDSGVYFCASSQDGLPPYNEQFFGPGTRLTVL.

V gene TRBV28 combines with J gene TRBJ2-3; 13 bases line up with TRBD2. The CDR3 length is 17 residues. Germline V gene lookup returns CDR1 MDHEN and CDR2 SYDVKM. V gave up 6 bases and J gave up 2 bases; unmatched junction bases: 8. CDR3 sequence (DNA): TGTGCCAGCAGAGCCGCGGGACTAGCGGGAACCACAGATACGCAGTATTTT. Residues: CASRAAGLAGTTDTQYF.

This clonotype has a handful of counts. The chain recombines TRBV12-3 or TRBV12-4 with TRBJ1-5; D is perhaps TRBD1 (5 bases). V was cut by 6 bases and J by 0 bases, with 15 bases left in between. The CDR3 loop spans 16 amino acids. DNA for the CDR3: TGTGCCAGCAGCCCTTGGGACGCAAATAGCAATCAGCCCCAGCATTTT. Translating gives CASSPWDANSNQPQHF.